A single sample gave rise to the 8 T cell receptor beta chains below, sequenced in a study of Graves' ophthalmopathy and Graves' hyperthyroidism. RNA served as the template for amplifying TCR beta CDR3 regions. First-round RT-PCR relied on HTBI primers, and a second-round multiplex PCR came next. Each CDR3 protein gets one entry after TCRdb re-called the multiplex PCR reads with MiXCR. The sample shows hundreds of thousands of distinct CDR3 sequences, 15% of them seen only once. The sequenced sample was peripheral blood. Receptor source: a woman younger than 30 with stable Graves' hyperthyroidism.

This clonotype was seen only once. The chain carries TRBV5-1 and TRBJ2-7; D perhaps matches TRBD1 (5 bases). The germline V gene encodes CDR1 SGHRS and CDR2 YFSETQ. The CDR3 has 14 residues. The V end was cut by 4 bases, the J end by 3 bases, with 14 bases between. CDR3 bases: TGCGCCAGCAGCAGTAACAGGAACTACTACGAGCAGTACTTC. Amino acid sequence: CASSSNRNYYEQYF.

This clonotype was counted many times. The chain uses TRBV15 and TRBJ1-5; D possibly corresponds to TRBD1 (5 bases). V was cut by 1 base and J by 6 bases, with 10 bases left in between. Germline loops: CDR1 LNHNV, CDR2 YYDKDF (reference sequence). The CDR3 runs to 14 residues. For the CDR3, the DNA is TGTGCCACCAGCAGAGGAACAGGCGGTCAGCCCCAGCATTTT. Protein: CATSRGTGGQPQHF.

Turning to this clonotype: No conserved phenylalanine or tryptophan is present at the end of the CDR3, so a read error is the likely explanation. The CDR3 spells CASSYPRDSHYGYTY. CDR3 in DNA: TGTGCCAGCAGTTACCCTAGAGACAGTCATTATGGCTACACCTAC. The J gene is TRBJ1-2, the V gene TRBV6-2 or TRBV6-3, with D tentatively TRBD1 (5 bases). Trimming took off 2 bases at V and 5 bases at J, with 15 bases between the two ends. Germline V gene data show CDR1 as MNHEY and CDR2 as SVGEGT. This CDR3 comprises 15 residues.

This clonotype was recorded at least ten times. The CDR3 DNA reads as TGTGCCAGCACCTTAACATCCAGGGGGGAAGAGACCCAGTACTTC. Its protein product is CASTLTSRGEETQYF. The chain links TRBV6-1 to TRBJ2-5; a weak D match, TRBD1 (7 bases). V was clipped by 7 bases and J by 3 bases, with 18 bases between them. Germline values: CDR1 MNHNS, CDR2 SASEGT. This CDR3 is 15 amino acids long.

This sequence joins TRBV12-3 or TRBV12-4 and TRBJ1-1; 7 bases are shared with TRBD1. V lost 6 bases, J lost 1 base, and 5 bases stayed unmatched. The CDR3 extends over 14 amino acids. The CDR3 reads CASRGTEQNTEAFF. In DNA, the CDR3 is TGTGCCAGCAGAGGGACAGAACAGAACACTGAAGCTTTCTTT.

This clonotype was picked up many times. The chain recombines TRBV6-2 or TRBV6-3 with TRBJ2-7; TRBD1 aligns across 8 bases. The CDR3 runs 14 residues. V lost 6 bases to trimming and J lost 6 bases; unmatched junction nucleotides: 10. CDR1 and CDR2 (germline): MNHEY, SVGEGT. CDR3 loop: CASSPPTGVSEQYF. CDR3 coding DNA: TGTGCCAGCAGCCCCCCGACAGGGGTGAGCGAGCAGTACTTC.

Many counts were recorded for this clonotype. The genes are TRBV24-1 and TRBJ2-2; D is ambiguous. The CDR3 contains 15 residues. Trimming left V 3 bases short and J 5 bases short, with 12 bases between. Germline V gives CDR1 KGHDR, CDR2 SFDVKD. The CDR3 coding sequence is TGTGCCACCAGTGATCCGACGACCAGAACCGGGGAGCTGTTTTTT. Translated, it gives CATSDPTTRTGELFF.

This clonotype appeared many times. The chain carries TRBV9 and TRBJ1-5, with no clear D. This CDR3 contains 16 residues. Trimming left V 0 bases short and J 2 bases short, with 12 bases between. Germline V gives CDR1 SGDLS, CDR2 YYNGEE. The CDR3 sequence is CASSVVPGSGNQPQHF. DNA for the CDR3: TGTGCCAGCAGCGTAGTTCCGGGTAGCGGCAATCAGCCCCAGCATTTT.